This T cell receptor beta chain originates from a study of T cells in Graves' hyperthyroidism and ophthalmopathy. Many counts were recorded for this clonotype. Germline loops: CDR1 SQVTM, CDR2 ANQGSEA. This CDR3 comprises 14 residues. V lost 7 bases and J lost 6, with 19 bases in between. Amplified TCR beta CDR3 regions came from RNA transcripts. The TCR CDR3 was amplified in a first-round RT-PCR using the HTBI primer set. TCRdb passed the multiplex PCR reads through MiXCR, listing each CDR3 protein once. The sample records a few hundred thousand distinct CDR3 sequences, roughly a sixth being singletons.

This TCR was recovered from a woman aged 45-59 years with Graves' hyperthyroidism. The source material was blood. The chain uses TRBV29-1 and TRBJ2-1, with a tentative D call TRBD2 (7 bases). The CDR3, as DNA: TGCAGCGGTGTTTTGGGGGAGGGGGTCAATGAGCAGTTCTTC. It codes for CSGVLGEGVNEQFF.